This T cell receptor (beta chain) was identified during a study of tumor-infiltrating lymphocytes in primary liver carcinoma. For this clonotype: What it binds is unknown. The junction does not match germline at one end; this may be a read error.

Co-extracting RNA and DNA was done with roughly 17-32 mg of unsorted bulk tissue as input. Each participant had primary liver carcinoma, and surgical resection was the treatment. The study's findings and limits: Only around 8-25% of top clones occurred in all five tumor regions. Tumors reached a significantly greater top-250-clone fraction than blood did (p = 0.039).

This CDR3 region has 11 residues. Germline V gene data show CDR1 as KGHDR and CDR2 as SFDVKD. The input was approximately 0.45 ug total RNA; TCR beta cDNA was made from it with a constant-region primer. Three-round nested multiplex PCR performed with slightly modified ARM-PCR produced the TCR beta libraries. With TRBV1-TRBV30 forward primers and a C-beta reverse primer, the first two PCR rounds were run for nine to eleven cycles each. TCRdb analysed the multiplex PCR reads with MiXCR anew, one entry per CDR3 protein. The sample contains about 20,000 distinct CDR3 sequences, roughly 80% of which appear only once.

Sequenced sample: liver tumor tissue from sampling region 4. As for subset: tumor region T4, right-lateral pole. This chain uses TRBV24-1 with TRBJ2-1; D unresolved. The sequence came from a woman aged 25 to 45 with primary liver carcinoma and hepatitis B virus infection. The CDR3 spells CATSDLYEQFF. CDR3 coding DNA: TGTGCCACCAGTGATTTATATGAGCAATTCTTC.